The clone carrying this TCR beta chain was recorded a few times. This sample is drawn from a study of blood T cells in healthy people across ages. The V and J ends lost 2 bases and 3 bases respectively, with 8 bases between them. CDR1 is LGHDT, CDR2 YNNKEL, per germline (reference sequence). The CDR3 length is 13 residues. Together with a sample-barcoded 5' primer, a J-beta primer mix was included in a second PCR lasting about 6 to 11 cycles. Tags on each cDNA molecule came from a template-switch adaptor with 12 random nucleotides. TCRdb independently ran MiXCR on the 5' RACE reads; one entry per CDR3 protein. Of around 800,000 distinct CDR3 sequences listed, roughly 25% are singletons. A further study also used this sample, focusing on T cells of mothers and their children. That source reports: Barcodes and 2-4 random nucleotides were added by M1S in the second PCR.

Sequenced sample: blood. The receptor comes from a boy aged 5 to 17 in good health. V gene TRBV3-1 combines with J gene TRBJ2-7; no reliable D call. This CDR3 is CASSQRSYYEQYF. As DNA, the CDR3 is TGTGCCAGCAGCCAAAGGTCCTACTACGAGCAGTACTTC.